What follows describes a single T cell receptor beta chain. This receptor's antigen is unknown. Within one base of it there is no much larger clone, and no base qualities were kept. Based on the germline V gene (reference sequence), the CDR1 and CDR2 sequences are DFQATT and SNEGSKA. Inclusive of the bounding cysteine and phenylalanine, the CDR3 is 14 residues long. The entry retains the CDR3 DNA only, 42 bases that are in frame from base 1. The germline V and J ends show losses of 3 bases and 5 bases respectively, and no gene match explains 5 bases of the junction. A second Seattle source provided samples from volunteer blood donors who had recovered from COVID-19. The collaborating institutions used their own protocols to collect whole blood in K2EDTA tubes. For TCRbeta analysis, collaborators shipped samples as frozen whole blood, isolated PBMCs, or DNA extracted from either of those sample types.

The sample comes from a study of blood T cell repertoires in COVID-19 (dated by TCRdb to 2018 to 2020). In terms of the full investigation: Samples covering the acute and convalescent phases of COVID-19 were provided by collaborators in the United States, Italy and Spain. The prospective study material was composed of cDNA or gDNA derived from T cells, B-cell-depleted T cells, or PBMCs. Subjects who had been exposed to COVID-19, were actively infected with it, or had recovered from it provided the deeply sampled blood TCRbeta repertoires that made up the dataset. The repertoires were released in a freely available public database meant as a resource for research on the immune response to SARS-CoV-2. Samples came from the ongoing ImmuneRACE study (first 160 participants) plus 1,254 subjects from 6 global collaborators. A de-identified subject ID, COVID-19 status, age in years and sex were almost always included in the sample metadata. Where available, HLA class I and class II types were obtained from metadata supplied by the sample provider rather than from assay-based typing. The paper as a whole reports these results and caveats: The amount of clinical and demographic metadata varied by source and participant and was provided uncurated.

TCRbeta CDR3 regions were amplified from genomic DNA using the immunoSEQ Assay, a bias-controlled multiplex PCR. Processing in the source paper ran as follows. The number of nucleated cells in each sample was estimated by amplification of reference gene primers within the assay. Sequence reads were collapsed and filtered to measure the absolute abundance of every unique TCRbeta CDR3 rearrangement. For each sample, productive Simpson clonality was calculated by taking the square root of Simpson's diversity index across productive rearrangements. The clones in this table, taken by TCRdb from immuneACCESS, are in-frame only. Not every clone is retained; where verified, under half of the shortfall comes from an unresolved V gene, and the cause of the rest is unknown. The V and J calls and clone size come from that table; D and trimming were worked out from the DNA. The sample contains 130,000 or so clones, approximately 83% of them found a single time. The ten largest clones add up to approximately 20% of the sample.

The clonotype comes from a woman aged 45-65 years who had recovered from COVID-19. The chain was built from TRBV20-1 and TRBJ2-3; TRBD2 agrees with 10 junctional bases. The sample taken for sequencing was peripheral blood. The CDR3 reads as follows: CSASILAGIDTQYF. The DNA sequence is given as TGCAGTGCTAGTATACTAGCGGGAATAGATACGCAGTATTTT.